These 26 T cell receptor beta chains originate from one sample sequenced in a study of blood T cells in healthy people across ages. Using a J-beta primer mix together with a sample-barcoded 5' primer, a second PCR was run for roughly 6 to 12 cycles. TCRdb itself ran the 5' RACE reads through MiXCR, one entry per CDR3 protein. Of fewer than 800,000 distinct CDR3 sequences in the sample, around 32% are singletons; the top ten hold about 16%. Sequences were obtained from blood. These receptors were collected from a woman over 75 in good health.

This clonotype was counted between two and nine times. This sequence joins TRBV29-1 and TRBJ2-2, with 11 nucleotides matching TRBD2. The CDR3 has 16 amino acids. V was pared by 0 bases and J by 7 bases, with 7 bases of the junction left unmatched. Germline CDR1 and CDR2: SQVTM and ANQGSEA. The CDR3 spells CSVEDISGGASGELFF. Here the CDR3 DNA reads TGCAGCGTTGAAGATATTAGCGGGGGGGCGAGCGGGGAGCTGTTTTTT.

The CDR3 protein is CASSLAEGNEQFF. The CDR3 DNA reads TGTGCCAGCAGTTTAGCAGAGGGCAATGAGCAGTTCTTC. The genes are TRBV12-3 or TRBV12-4 and TRBJ2-1, with D possibly matching TRBD2 (5 bases). The CDR3 is 13 amino acids. The V end was cut by 0 bases, the J end by 6 bases, with 6 bases between.

This clonotype occurred once. Here the CDR3 DNA reads TGTGCCAGCAGCGTAGAGTGGGGGCTGGTTTGCAATGAGCAGTTCTTC. Its translation: CASSVEWGLVCNEQFF. The chain employs TRBV9 and TRBJ2-1; weak D call: TRBD1 (6 bases). V lost 0 bases and J lost 6, with 16 bases in between. CDR1 is SGDLS and CDR2 is YYNGEE in the germline V gene. This CDR3 has 16 amino acids.

The chain combines TRBV7-2 with TRBJ2-2; perhaps TRBD1 as D (8 bases). Between the trimmed V and J ends, which lost 5 bases and 5 bases, there was a span of 24 bases. CDR3 size: 18 residues. The germline gives CDR1 SGHTA, CDR2 FQGNSA. In DNA form, the CDR3 reads TGTGCCAGCAGCCCGGAGCGGGACAGGAGGGTACGGACCGGGGAGCTGTTTTTT. Its protein is CASSPERDRRVRTGELFF.

This clonotype was seen repeatedly, ten times or more. The CDR3 DNA is TGTGCCAGCAGTTACTCGCAAGGGTCCGGGAACATTCAGTACTTC. It yields the protein CASSYSQGSGNIQYF. The rearrangement uses TRBV6-5 and TRBJ2-4; D unresolved. From germline, CDR1 is MNHEY and CDR2 SVGAGI. V lost 0 bases and J lost 7, with 13 bases in between. The CDR3 spans 15 residues.

Regarding this clonotype: This may be a read error, as it is one base from a much larger clone. The chain recombines TRBV12-3 or TRBV12-4 with TRBJ1-1; 9 nucleotides line up with TRBD1. The CDR3 spans 15 residues. The CDR3 nucleotides are TGTGCCGGCAGCTTACAGGGGGCAGCGAACACTGAAGCTTTCTTT. Amino acid sequence: CAGSLQGAANTEAFF.

This clonotype was recorded at least ten times. The rearrangement uses TRBV20-1 and TRBJ2-5; the match to TRBD2 covers 8 bases. This CDR3 spans 13 amino acids. Germline values: CDR1 DFQATT, CDR2 SNEGSKA (reference sequence). V dropped 6 bases and J dropped 3; count of bases not matched to a gene: 6. The DNA for the CDR3 is TGCAGTGCCGAACGGCGGGGGGAAGAGACCCAGTACTTC. It encodes CSAERRGEETQYF.

The sample holds many counts of this clonotype. CDR3 amino acids: CASSRDTEAFF. CDR3 DNA: TGTGCCAGCAGTCGGGACACTGAAGCTTTCTTT. V gene TRBV6-5 combines with J gene TRBJ1-1; no clear D gene. The V end lost 5 bases, the J end lost 3 bases, and 4 bases lay between the germline ends. Germline V CDR1 and CDR2: MNHEY, SVGAGI. The CDR3 is 11 amino acids.

This clonotype occurred many times. V and J are TRBV3-1 and TRBJ2-7; D is unresolved. V lost 3 bases to trimming and J lost 0 bases, with 18 bases between them. The CDR3 has 17 amino acids. The V gene's germline CDR1 is LGHDT and CDR2 YNNKEL (reference sequence). CDR3 protein: CASSQKGGYLSSYEQYF. The CDR3 region has the DNA TGTGCCAGCAGCCAGAAGGGCGGATACCTGAGCTCCTACGAGCAGTACTTC.

As to this clonotype: Mismatch with germline at one junction end may stem from a read error. The rearrangement uses TRBV6-1 and TRBJ1-6; D is undetermined. The CDR3 contains 13 residues. CDR1 and CDR2 from the germline V gene are MNHNS and SASEGT. CDR3: CANSRDGDSPLHF. The CDR3 region has the DNA TGTGCCAACAGTAGAGACGGGGATTCACCCCTCCACTTT.

The chain has TRBV7-9 and TRBJ1-3; D unclear. There are 12 residues in the CDR3. V was cut by 0 bases and J by 9 bases, with 6 bases left in between. CDR1 and CDR2 (germline): SEHNR, FQNEAQ (reference sequence). CDR3 sequence reads: CASSLARSTIYF. In DNA, the CDR3 is TGTGCCAGCAGCTTAGCGAGGAGCACCATATATTTT.

This clonotype has just a few counts. Just one base apart from a much larger clone, this may be a read error. The CDR3 bases are TGTGCCAACAGCTTCCCAGGCAGTTACAATGAGCAGTTCTTC. Encoded protein: CANSFPGSYNEQFF. V gene TRBV7-2 combines with J gene TRBJ2-1, with D unclear. The germline V gene encodes CDR1 SGHTA and CDR2 FQGNSA. CDR3 length: 14 amino acids. The whole variable domain, remainder taken from reference TRBV7-2 and TRBJ2-1, is GAGVSQSPSNKVTEKGKDVELRCDPISGHTALYWYRQSLGQGLEFLIYFQGNSAPDKSGLPSDRFSAERTGGSVSTLTIQRTQQEDSAVYLCANSFPGSYNEQFFGPGTRLTVL.

This clonotype was found once. The V call is TRBV5-1, the J call TRBJ2-1; D may match TRBD1 or TRBD2 (5 bases each). Germline assignment: CDR1 SGHRS and CDR2 YFSETQ. V lost 6 bases and J 6 bases, leaving 13 bases between the germline ends. The length of the CDR3 is 13 residues. Here the CDR3 reads CASNLLGVNEQFF. The CDR3 DNA reads TGCGCCAGCAACCTACTGGGGGTCAATGAGCAGTTCTTC.

In its sample, this clonotype was seen many times. The chain carries TRBV2 and TRBJ2-1, with 9 bases matching TRBD2. The V and J ends lost 4 bases and 4 bases, in that order; junction bases with no gene match: 5. This CDR3 has 15 residues. CDR1 is SNHLY and CDR2 is FYNNEI in the germline V gene. The CDR3 DNA reads TGTGCCAGCAGTGGGAGCGGGGGGTCTTACAATGAGCAGTTCTTC. This sequence encodes CASSGSGGSYNEQFF.

This clonotype was observed a few times. The chain is built from TRBV7-6 and TRBJ2-1, with TRBD2 identical over 8 bases. V was pared by 3 bases and J by 4 bases, with 5 bases of the junction left unmatched. The CDR3 spans 15 residues. CDR1 is SGHVS, CDR2 FNYEAQ, per germline. CDR3 DNA: TGTGCCAGCAGCTTGACTAGCGTATCTTACAATGAGCAGTTCTTC. This gives the protein CASSLTSVSYNEQFF.

This clonotype was found a few times. The gene calls are TRBV9 and TRBJ2-2; D gene uncertain. The V gene lost 1 base and the J gene lost 5 bases, with 9 bases spanning the gap. Germline V gene data show CDR1 as SGDLS and CDR2 as YYNGEE. The CDR3 is 14 residues long. Here the CDR3 DNA reads TGTGCCAGCAGCGTATCCCCGGAAACCGGGGAGCTGTTTTTT. Its protein product is CASSVSPETGELFF.

CDR3 nucleotide sequence: TGTGCCAGCAGCTTTTCAGGGCGGCTCTACGAGCAGTACTTC. It is translated as CASSFSGRLYEQYF. J is TRBJ2-7 and V is TRBV7-8, with D possibly being TRBD1 (5 bases). CDR1 and CDR2 from the germline V gene are SGHVS and FQNEAQ. The CDR3 loop spans 14 amino acids. Trimming removed 3 bases at V and 3 bases at J, with 12 bases between.

This clonotype was observed a handful of times. The gene calls are TRBV11-2 and TRBJ2-3; no clear D. The CDR3 totals 14 residues. Trimming took 7 bases from V and 0 from J, leaving 11 bases between them. From germline, CDR1 is SGHAT and CDR2 FQNNGV. The CDR3 region is CASNLDGSTDTQYF. CDR3 in DNA: TGTGCCAGCAATTTGGACGGAAGCACAGATACGCAGTATTTT.

This clonotype has ten or more counts. This rearrangement joins TRBV5-1 to TRBJ2-5; TRBD1 is a possible D gene (6 bases). The germline V gene has CDR1 SGHRS and CDR2 YFSETQ. The V end lost 1 base, the J end lost 4 bases, and 11 bases lay between the germline ends. CDR3 length equals 14 residues. The DNA for the CDR3 is TGCGCCAGCAGCTTGTCAGGGGCGGGAGAGACCCAGTACTTC. Translating gives CASSLSGAGETQYF.

At least ten counts were recorded for this clonotype. V usage is TRBV5-6 and J usage is TRBJ2-3, with TRBD2 matching 9 bases. The germline V gene has CDR1 SGHDT and CDR2 YYEEEE. J was trimmed by 8 bases and V by 4 bases; bases with no gene match: 17. The CDR3 contains 17 residues. The CDR3 sequence: CASSPLTPGLAWRTQYF. The CDR3 DNA follows: TGTGCCAGCAGCCCCCTAACTCCGGGACTAGCTTGGCGTACGCAGTATTTT.

This sequence joins TRBV29-1 and TRBJ2-3; 10 bases align to TRBD1. With V trimmed by 8 bases and J by 1 base, 9 bases remained unmatched. This CDR3 is 15 amino acids long. CDR1 is SQVTM, CDR2 ANQGSEA, per germline. The CDR3 loop reads CSPPDRGLGTDTQYF. DNA of the CDR3: TGCAGCCCGCCAGACAGGGGGCTCGGCACAGATACGCAGTATTTT.

The V and J genes are TRBV2 and TRBJ2-1; TRBD1 might be the D (6 bases). Germline CDR1 is SNHLY and CDR2 is FYNNEI. This CDR3 has 13 amino acids. V was shortened by 7 bases and J by 6 bases, with 13 bases between the two germline ends. The CDR3 DNA sequence: TGTGCCAGCATATTACAGGGAACCAATGAGCAGTTCTTC. This translates into CASILQGTNEQFF. Full variable domain (rest looked up from reference TRBV2 and TRBJ2-1): EPEVTQTPSHQVTQMGQEVILRCVPISNHLYFYWYRQILGQKVEFLVSFYNNEISEKSEIFDDQFSVERPDGSNFTLKIRSTKLEDSAMYFCASILQGTNEQFFGPGTRLTVL.

The chain links TRBV20-1 to TRBJ2-7; possible D gene TRBD2, 5 bases. CDR1 DFQATT and CDR2 SNEGSKA come from the germline V gene (reference sequence). This CDR3 spans 14 amino acids. V lost 6 bases, J lost 3 bases, and 18 bases lay in between. As DNA, the CDR3 is TGCAGTGCACCCGGGAAGGGAAACTTCTACGAGCAGTACTTC. As protein: CSAPGKGNFYEQYF.

This clonotype has at least ten counts. The gene calls are TRBV30 and TRBJ1-4; no clear D. V was clipped by 4 bases and J by 2 bases, with 17 bases between them. Germline CDR1 is GTSNPN and CDR2 is SVGIG (reference sequence). The CDR3 extends over 16 amino acids. Here the CDR3 DNA reads TGTGCCTGGACGCGGAACCCCTCACGGACTAATGAAAAACTGTTTTTT. The encoded protein is CAWTRNPSRTNEKLFF.

In regard to this clonotype: At one end, the junction sequence differs from germline, possibly due to a read error. The V call is TRBV5-1, the J call TRBJ2-1; 10 bases are a match to TRBD1. The CDR3 length is 14 residues. CDR1 is SGHRS, CDR2 YFSETQ, per germline. The CDR3 here is CVSSRAGTGVEQFF. The DNA of the CDR3 is TGCGTCAGCAGCCGCGCCGGGACAGGGGTTGAGCAGTTCTTC.

The gene calls are TRBV20-1 and TRBJ2-7; D tentatively fits TRBD1 or TRBD2 (6 bases each). This CDR3 is 16 amino acids long. The germline V gene encodes CDR1 DFQATT and CDR2 SNEGSKA (reference sequence). The V end lost 3 bases, the J end lost 0 bases, and 18 bases lay between the germline ends. The CDR3 region has the DNA TGCAGTGCTAGGGCTCCGGGACACGGGAGCTCCTACGAGCAGTACTTC. Amino acids: CSARAPGHGSSYEQYF.